Listed here are 20 T cell receptor beta chains from one sample, sequenced in a study of cytomegalovirus exposure and HLA in healthy donors (dated by TCRdb to 2016 to 2017). The method was the immunoSEQ multiplex PCR assay. For the multiplex PCR, a mixture combining 60 forward primers for TCR Vbeta segments and 13 reverse primers for TCR Jbeta segments was used. In TCRdb, the immuneACCESS table is reduced to in-frame sequences with V and J assigned. These tables do not hold every clone; where another copy was compared, an unresolved V gene accounts for under half, and the others remain unexplained. This sample lists some 170,000 clones; about 79% were detected once. The ten largest clones take up roughly 6% of the sample. Sequencing was done on a sample of PBMCs. The origin of the receptors is a man in his forties in good health and CMV-seropositive.

V usage is TRBV5-1 and J usage is TRBJ2-1; 11 bases map to TRBD2. CDR3 length equals 15 residues. CDR1 is SGHRS, CDR2 YFSETQ, per germline. V lost 6 bases, J lost 3 bases, and 5 bases stayed unmatched. CDR3 coding DNA: TGCGCCAGCACAAAGACTAGCGGGAACTACAATGAGCAGTTCTTC. This encodes CASTKTSGNYNEQFF.

As DNA, the CDR3 is TGTGCCAGCAGCCCCCCGGTCGGAGGGTTCGAGCAGTACTTC. Translated: CASSPPVGGFEQYF. The chain recombines TRBV28 with TRBJ2-7; D perhaps matches TRBD2 (6 bases). This CDR3 is 14 amino acids long. Germline V gene sequence: CDR1 MDHEN, CDR2 SYDVKM. With 6 bases removed from V and 6 bases from J, the gap between germline ends came to 18 bases.

V gene TRBV29-1 combines with J gene TRBJ2-2; possible D gene TRBD1, 6 bases. The germline V gene encodes CDR1 SQVTM and CDR2 ANQGSEA. Trimming took off 7 bases at V and 6 bases at J, with 15 bases between the two ends. The CDR3 extends over 13 amino acids. CDR3 sequence reads: CSGITGSSGELFF. In nucleotides, the CDR3 is TGCAGCGGAATTACAGGGAGTTCCGGGGAGCTGTTTTTT.

This chain links TRBV20-1 with TRBJ1-1; D is undetermined. V lost 5 bases to trimming and J lost 7 bases, with 11 bases between them. The germline gives CDR1 DFQATT, CDR2 SNEGSKA (reference sequence). CDR3 size: 11 residues. The CDR3 nucleotides read TGCAGTGCTCCGGTTGTCGATGAAGCTTTCTTT. Residues: CSAPVVDEAFF.

The chain couples TRBV19 to TRBJ2-2; possible D gene TRBD2, 6 bases. Trimming stripped 4 bases from V and 9 bases from J, with 15 bases between. This CDR3 is built from 14 residues. Per germline, CDR1 LNHDA and CDR2 SQIVND (reference sequence). Written as DNA, the CDR3 is TGTGCCAGTAGTACCCCGGGACTCCTCCGGGAGCTGTTTTTT. Protein sequence: CASSTPGLLRELFF.

The chain is built from TRBV28 and TRBJ1-4; 7 nucleotides line up with TRBD1. Germline values: CDR1 MDHEN, CDR2 SYDVKM. The V and J ends lost 4 bases and 8 bases, in that order; junction bases with no gene match: 7. The CDR3 has 14 residues. CDR3 sequence: CASSSPTGIEKLFF. The CDR3 DNA reads TGTGCCAGCAGTTCCCCGACAGGGATAGAAAAACTGTTTTTT.

This chain's CDR3 is CASSIDRGPANEQFF. DNA of the CDR3: TGTGCCAGTAGTATAGATAGAGGGCCTGCCAATGAGCAGTTCTTC. The rearrangement links TRBV19 to TRBJ2-1, with D possibly matching TRBD2 (5 bases). Germline lookup yields CDR1 LNHDA and CDR2 SQIVND (reference sequence). The CDR3 extends over 15 amino acids. V was trimmed by 0 bases and J by 6 bases, leaving 12 bases between them.

The V call is TRBV9, the J call TRBJ2-1; 8 nucleotides align to TRBD2. Per the germline V gene, CDR1 is SGDLS and CDR2 is YYNGEE. V lost 0 bases, J lost 2 bases, and 7 bases stayed unmatched. This CDR3 region has 17 residues. The CDR3 sequence is CASSVGLAGPPYNEQFF. The CDR3 coding sequence is TGTGCCAGCAGCGTAGGATTAGCGGGGCCCCCCTACAATGAGCAGTTCTTC.

CDR3 protein: CASSLLDLRVQAFF. CDR3 DNA: TGTGCCAGCAGCTTGCTCGATCTCAGGGTGCAGGCTTTCTTT. The gene calls are TRBV5-6 and TRBJ1-1; possibly TRBD1 for D (5 bases). The germline gives CDR1 SGHDT, CDR2 YYEEEE. Trimming removed 1 base at V and 11 bases at J, with 18 bases between. The CDR3 is 14 amino acids.

V usage is TRBV5-4 and J usage is TRBJ2-7; 11 bases agree with TRBD2. Germline V gene data show CDR1 as SGHNT and CDR2 as YYREEE (reference sequence). The CDR3 loop spans 16 amino acids. V was clipped by 4 bases and J by 5 bases; unmatched bases: 11. The CDR3 bases are TGTGCCAGCAGCATCAGACTAGCGGGACAAGGCGACGAGCAGTACTTC. Translated, it gives CASSIRLAGQGDEQYF.

This clone was picked up one time. V and J are TRBV2 and TRBJ2-3; D is ambiguous. Germline values: CDR1 SNHLY, CDR2 FYNNEI. This CDR3 region has 11 residues. Trimming removed 8 bases from V and 4 bases from J, with 7 bases in between. This CDR3 reads CASRYADTQYF. The DNA of the CDR3 is TGTGCCAGCCGGTACGCAGATACGCAGTATTTT.

V and J are TRBV27 and TRBJ2-5; perhaps TRBD2 as D (5 bases). Trimming took off 3 bases at V and 3 bases at J, with 11 bases between the two ends. Looked up from germline, CDR1 is MNHEY and CDR2 is SMNVEV (reference sequence). This CDR3 has 14 residues. CDR3 amino acids: CASSFSGSKETQYF. The CDR3 DNA reads as TGTGCCAGCAGTTTCTCGGGGTCCAAAGAGACCCAGTACTTC.

The chain has TRBV10-1 and TRBJ2-1; 8 nucleotides agree with TRBD1. The CDR3 covers 14 residues. CDR1 is WNHNN, CDR2 SYGVQD, per germline (reference sequence). Trimming removed 6 bases from V and 10 bases from J; junction bases left unmatched: 11. The CDR3 DNA reads TGCGCCAGCAGGGGGACAGGTAGTAATAGCGAGCAGTTCTTC. Translation gives CASRGTGSNSEQFF.

The chain combines TRBV6-1 with TRBJ1-1; TRBD1 agrees at 7 bases. The CDR3 is made up of 14 amino acids. Germline V CDR1 and CDR2: MNHNS, SASEGT. The V gene end was trimmed by 5 bases and the J gene end by 1 base; junction bases not matched to a gene: 4. The CDR3 protein is CASSYRGPNTEAFF. CDR3 DNA: TGTGCCAGCAGTTATAGGGGGCCGAACACTGAAGCTTTCTTT.

The chain has TRBV5-1 and TRBJ2-1; the D gene is possibly TRBD1 (5 bases). V shed 0 bases and J shed 8 bases, with 9 bases lying between them. The CDR3 covers 13 residues. Germline CDR1 and CDR2: SGHRS and YFSETQ. The chain's CDR3 is CASSLDGAHEQFF. The DNA for the CDR3 is TGCGCCAGCAGCTTGGATGGGGCCCATGAGCAGTTCTTC.

V and J are TRBV5-1 and TRBJ2-3; 10 bases align to TRBD1. This CDR3 is 16 amino acids long. The germline V gene has CDR1 SGHRS and CDR2 YFSETQ. V lost 0 bases and J lost 6; bases outside the gene matches: 7. The DNA of the CDR3 is TGCGCCAGCAGCTTGGGACAGGGGGCAATCATGGATACGCAGTATTTT. Amino acid sequence: CASSLGQGAIMDTQYF.

This chain links TRBV6-1 with TRBJ2-1; 9 bases match TRBD2. J lost 1 base, V lost 7 bases, and 5 bases had no gene match. CDR3 length: 15 residues. The germline V gene has CDR1 MNHNS and CDR2 SASEGT. CDR3 sequence (DNA): TGTGCCAGCACCGTTACTAGCGGGTCCTACAATGAGCAGTTCTTC. Protein sequence: CASTVTSGSYNEQFF.

The chain links TRBV6-6 to TRBJ1-5; possibly TRBD1 for D (6 bases). The germline V gene encodes CDR1 MNHNY and CDR2 SVGAGI (reference sequence). CDR3 size: 15 residues. The ends were cut back, 4 bases at V and 4 bases at J, with 14 bases in the middle. CDR3 sequence: CASSWGEGGNQPQHF. CDR3 DNA: TGTGCCAGCAGTTGGGGAGAGGGGGGGAATCAGCCCCAGCATTTT.

The CDR3 region has the DNA TGTGCCAGTAGTATTGCGGGGGGACTCAATCAGCCCCAGCATTTT. Amino acid sequence: CASSIAGGLNQPQHF. The chain carries TRBV19 and TRBJ1-5, with D possibly being TRBD1 (5 bases). This CDR3 contains 15 residues. Per the germline V gene, CDR1 is LNHDA and CDR2 is SQIVND (reference sequence). The V gene lost 3 bases and the J gene lost 3 bases, with 12 bases spanning the gap. Complete variable domain (other parts from reference TRBV19 and TRBJ1-5): DGGITQSPKYLFRKEGQNVTLSCEQNLNHDAMYWYRQDPGQGLRLIYYSQIVNDFQKGDIAEGYSVSREKKESFPLTVTSAQKNPTAFYLCASSIAGGLNQPQHFGDGTRLSIL.

The chain uses TRBV7-9 and TRBJ2-3; 11 bases map to TRBD1. J gave up 14 bases and V 4 bases, and 14 bases lay outside the gene matches. This CDR3 spans 15 amino acids. Germline-derived CDR1 and CDR2 are SEHNR and FQNEAQ (reference sequence). The CDR3 region has the DNA TGTGCCAGCAGCTCGATTTCCGGGACAGGGGGAAAGCGGTATTTT. It yields the protein CASSSISGTGGKRYF.